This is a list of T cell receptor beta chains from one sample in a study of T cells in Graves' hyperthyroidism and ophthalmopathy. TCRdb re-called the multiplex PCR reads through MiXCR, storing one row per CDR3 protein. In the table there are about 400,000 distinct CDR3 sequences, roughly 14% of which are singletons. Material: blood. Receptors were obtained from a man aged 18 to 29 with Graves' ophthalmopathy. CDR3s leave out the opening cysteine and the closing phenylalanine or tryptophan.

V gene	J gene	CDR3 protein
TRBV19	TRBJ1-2	ASSIRSLYGYT
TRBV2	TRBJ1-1	ASTQTGRNTEAF
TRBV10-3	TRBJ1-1	AITGTENTEAF
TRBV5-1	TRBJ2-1	ASSGTGGDYEQF
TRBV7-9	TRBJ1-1	ASSFAPFGTEAF
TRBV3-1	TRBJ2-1	ASSPPGTSAYNEQF
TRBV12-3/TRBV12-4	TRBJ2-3	ASRVTDTQY
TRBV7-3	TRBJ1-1	ASSSGAFAEAF
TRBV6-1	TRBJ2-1	ASSEEVVGGNEQF
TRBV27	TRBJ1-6	ASSPGQGTYNSPLH
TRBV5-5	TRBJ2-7	ASSLVSVVFSYEQY
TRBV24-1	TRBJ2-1	ATSAWAQGLNEQF
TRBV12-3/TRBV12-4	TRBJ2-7	ASSKQGGSYEQY
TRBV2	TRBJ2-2	ASGSGWLNTGELF
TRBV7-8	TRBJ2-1	ASSYRGNNEQF
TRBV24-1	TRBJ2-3	ATSDLQAPGTSTDTQY
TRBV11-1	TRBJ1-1	ASSFGGLNTEAF
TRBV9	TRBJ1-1	ASSVDPGTFEAF
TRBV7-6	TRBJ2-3	ASSYWGGGNTDTQY
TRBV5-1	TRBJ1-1	ASGRGGPNTEAF
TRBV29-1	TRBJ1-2	SVGSGGGGYT
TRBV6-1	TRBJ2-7	ASSETGLAYEQY
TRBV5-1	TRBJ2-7	ASKTVGAYEQY
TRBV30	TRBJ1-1	AWSPSNTEAF
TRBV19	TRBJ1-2	ASSIEAGRNYGYT